One sample yielded the 30 T cell receptor beta chains listed below, sequenced in a study of blood T cells in healthy people across ages. Combining a sample-barcoded 5' primer with a J-beta primer mix, a second PCR ran for 7 to 11 cycles. In TCRdb, the 5' RACE reads were re-called with MiXCR into one record per CDR3 protein. The sample consists of 1.4 million or so distinct CDR3 sequences, approximately 43% of them appearing once. Sequencing was done on a sample of blood. These receptors were obtained from a woman between 18 and 29 years old in good health.

Note on this clonotype: One end of the junction varies from germline; a read error may be responsible. V is TRBV27 and J is TRBJ2-1; D is undetermined. The CDR3 sequence is 11 residues long. Germline-derived CDR1 and CDR2 are MNHEY and SMNVEV (reference sequence). DNA of the CDR3: TGTACCAGCCGCCGTCACTACGAGCAGTTCTTC. Protein sequence: CTSRRHYEQFF.

The V gene is TRBV4-3, the J gene TRBJ1-3; perhaps TRBD1 as D (5 bases). This CDR3 spans 17 amino acids. Trimming stripped 0 bases from V and 2 bases from J, with 14 bases between. Per the germline V gene, CDR1 is LGHNA and CDR2 is YSLEER. DNA of the CDR3: TGCGCCAGCAGCCAAGATTGGGCAGGGAAACCTGGAAACACCATATATTTT. This sequence encodes CASSQDWAGKPGNTIYF.

This clonotype has a single count. The chain carries TRBV6-6 and TRBJ2-1, with no clear D. V shed 6 bases and J shed 8 bases, with 14 bases lying between them. Germline assignment: CDR1 MNHNY and CDR2 SVGAGI (reference sequence). CDR3 length: 13 residues. The CDR3 region has the DNA TGTGCCAGCAGCCTTCTCCATTCCGATGAGCAGTTCTTC. This translates into CASSLLHSDEQFF.

This clonotype was found a few times. V gene TRBV7-9 combines with J gene TRBJ1-1, with D uncertain. Deletions cut 2 bases from V and 2 bases from J, with 9 bases between. The length of the CDR3 is 14 residues. Germline CDR1 and CDR2: SEHNR and FQNEAQ (reference sequence). The CDR3 sequence: CASSLSRSNTEAFF. CDR3 DNA: TGTGCCAGCAGCTTATCTCGGTCAAACACTGAAGCTTTCTTT.

This clonotype turned up a few times. The rearrangement joins TRBV4-1 to TRBJ1-3, with unresolved D. The CDR3 length is 13 residues. Trimming pared 0 bases from V and 13 bases from J, leaving 13 bases between. Germline V lookup: CDR1 MGHRA, CDR2 YSYEKL. CDR3 bases: TGCGCCAGCAGCCAAGATTGGGGAGGCCGAATATATTTT. Protein: CASSQDWGGRIYF.

This clonotype was picked up many times. The chain carries TRBV12-3 or TRBV12-4 and TRBJ1-2; 7 positions agree with TRBD1. V gave up 5 bases and J gave up 6 bases; unmatched junction bases: 6. This CDR3 comprises 13 residues. The CDR3 loop is CASSTDRVDGYTF. CDR3 DNA sequence: TGTGCCAGCAGTACCGACAGGGTGGATGGCTACACCTTC.

The chain has TRBV7-6 and TRBJ2-7; no firm D call. The germline V gene encodes CDR1 SGHVS and CDR2 FNYEAQ. The ends were cut back, 5 bases at V and 1 base at J, with 12 bases in the middle. The CDR3 has 14 residues. CDR3 amino acids: CASSQKDGSYEQYF. The CDR3 nucleotides read TGTGCCAGCAGCCAAAAGGACGGTTCCTACGAGCAGTACTTC.

This clonotype has a handful of counts. The chain couples TRBV29-1 to TRBJ2-3; 7 positions agree with TRBD2. Germline values: CDR1 SQVTM, CDR2 ANQGSEA. With V trimmed by 5 bases and J by 3 bases, 5 bases remained unmatched. This CDR3 comprises 13 residues. Here the CDR3 reads CSVSGGGTDTQYF. The DNA of the CDR3 is TGCAGCGTTTCGGGGGGTGGTACAGATACGCAGTATTTT.

The chain recombines TRBV20-1 with TRBJ1-1, with D perhaps matching TRBD1 (6 bases). The CDR3 contains 12 residues. V was cut by 8 bases and J by 5 bases, with 15 bases left in between. CDR1 and CDR2 (germline): DFQATT, SNEGSKA (reference sequence). The DNA of the CDR3 is TGCAGTCCTCTGGGGAGGGGGACTGAAGCTTTCTTT. Its protein is CSPLGRGTEAFF.

This clonotype was recorded a few times. The chain is built from TRBV6-6 and TRBJ2-6, with D possibly being TRBD2 (5 bases). Per germline, CDR1 MNHNY and CDR2 SVGAGI (reference sequence). This CDR3 has 14 residues. The ends were cut back, 7 bases at V and 3 bases at J, with 10 bases in the middle. The CDR3 region is CASIEGSGANVLTF. DNA of the CDR3: TGTGCCAGCATTGAGGGAAGTGGGGCCAACGTCCTGACTTTC.

This clonotype is a singleton in its sample. The CDR3 loop reads CASSPEGLAAYNEQFF. CDR3 sequence (DNA): TGTGCCAGCAGTCCGGAGGGACTAGCGGCCTACAATGAGCAGTTCTTC. The chain links TRBV27 to TRBJ2-1; 11 bases map to TRBD2. J lost 2 bases, V lost 5 bases, and 5 bases had no gene match. From germline, CDR1 is MNHEY and CDR2 SMNVEV (reference sequence). The CDR3 contains 16 residues.

This clonotype was seen only a few times. The chain joins TRBV29-1 to TRBJ2-4; either TRBD1 or TRBD2 may fit D (6 bases each). Germline CDR1 is SQVTM and CDR2 is ANQGSEA. The CDR3 contains 14 residues. Trimming pared 1 base from V and 13 bases from J, leaving 20 bases between. Here the CDR3 DNA reads TGCAGCGTTGAAGCAACTAGCAGTAAGGGGGAGCAGTACTTC. Translation: CSVEATSSKGEQYF.

This clonotype has a handful of counts. The chain recombines TRBV12-3 or TRBV12-4 with TRBJ1-4; no clear D. The CDR3 runs to 12 residues. The V and J ends lost 6 bases and 8 bases respectively, with 10 bases between them. The CDR3 here is CASRRGSEKLFF. CDR3 bases: TGTGCCAGCAGACGAGGGAGCGAAAAACTGTTTTTT.

This rearrangement joins TRBV28 to TRBJ2-2; no clear D. This CDR3 region has 14 residues. The V gene's germline CDR1 is MDHEN and CDR2 SYDVKM. Trimming pared 6 bases from V and 3 bases from J, leaving 11 bases between. CDR3 in amino acids: CASSGFLYTGELFF. CDR3 in DNA: TGTGCCAGCAGCGGGTTTTTGTACACCGGGGAGCTGTTTTTT.

The rearrangement links TRBV6-2 or TRBV6-3 to TRBJ2-3; perhaps TRBD1 as D (6 bases). V was cut by 5 bases and J by 4 bases, with 16 bases left in between. Looked up from germline, CDR1 is MNHEY and CDR2 is SVGEGT. The CDR3 sequence is 15 residues long. DNA for the CDR3: TGTGCCAGCAGTCGGGACACCAAGGGAGCAGATACGCAGTATTTT. This translates into CASSRDTKGADTQYF.

The rearrangement links TRBV12-3 or TRBV12-4 to TRBJ2-5; no clear D gene. The CDR3 length is 14 residues. Trimming shortened V by 8 bases and J by 3 bases, and 16 bases separated the two germline ends. The CDR3 reads CASGVVGLEETQYF. The CDR3 nucleotides read TGTGCCAGCGGGGTCGTCGGGTTGGAAGAGACCCAGTACTTC.

The chain is built from TRBV5-1 and TRBJ1-1, with D perhaps TRBD1 (5 bases). Germline lookup yields CDR1 SGHRS and CDR2 YFSETQ. The CDR3 has 16 amino acids. V dropped 0 bases and J dropped 1 base, with 13 bases sitting between them. CDR3 region: CASSLGLRGENTEAFF. Here the CDR3 DNA reads TGCGCCAGCAGCTTGGGGTTGAGGGGAGAGAACACTGAAGCTTTCTTT. Together with reference TRBV5-1 and TRBJ1-1, the CDR3 gives the full variable domain: KAGVTQTPRYLIKTRGQQVTLSCSPISGHRSVSWYQQTPGQGLQFLFEYFSETQRNKGNFPGRFSGRQFSNSRSEMNVSTLELGDSALYLCASSLGLRGENTEAFFGQGTRLTVV.

The chain links TRBV7-2 to TRBJ2-4, with D unresolved. The length of the CDR3 is 11 residues. V lost 2 bases to trimming and J lost 15 bases, with 11 bases between them. From germline, CDR1 is SGHTA and CDR2 FQGNSA. The CDR3 coding sequence is TGTGCCAGCAGCTTAATGGGCGAACCGTACTTC. Amino acids: CASSLMGEPYF. Looking up the rest from reference TRBV7-2 and TRBJ2-4 gives the full variable domain: GAGVSQSPSNKVTEKGKDVELRCDPISGHTALYWYRQSLGQGLEFLIYFQGNSAPDKSGLPSDRFSAERTGGSVSTLTIQRTQQEDSAVYLCASSLMGEPYFGAGTRLSVL.

This chain joins TRBV20-1 and TRBJ1-5; D is uncertain. CDR3 length equals 13 residues. CDR1 and CDR2 from the germline V gene are DFQATT and SNEGSKA (reference sequence). The V and J ends lost 1 base and 4 bases respectively, with 8 bases between them. The CDR3 loop reads CSARAAANQPQHF. The DNA of the CDR3 is TGCAGTGCTAGAGCGGCAGCGAATCAGCCCCAGCATTTT.

This clonotype was counted ten times or more. V and J are TRBV9 and TRBJ2-3; tentatively, D is TRBD1 or TRBD2 (5 bases each). CDR3 size: 16 residues. V gave up 6 bases and J gave up 3 bases, with 20 bases separating them. Germline assignment: CDR1 SGDLS and CDR2 YYNGEE. Written as DNA, the CDR3 is TGTGCCAGCACCGACCGGTCCGGGGACCAGACAGATACGCAGTATTTT. Translated: CASTDRSGDQTDTQYF.

The CDR3 region is CASSEFGVISSNEKLFF. CDR3 in DNA: TGTGCCAGCAGTGAATTCGGGGTAATAAGTTCTAATGAAAAACTGTTTTTT. The rearrangement uses TRBV6-1 and TRBJ1-4; the D is unclear. Germline V lookup: CDR1 MNHNS, CDR2 SASEGT. This CDR3 contains 17 residues. V was cut by 2 bases and J by 3 bases, with 16 bases left in between.

The V call is TRBV5-6, the J call TRBJ1-1; no firm D call. Trimming cost V 6 bases and J 0 bases, with 9 bases left between them. The germline V gene has CDR1 SGHDT and CDR2 YYEEEE. This CDR3 is 13 amino acids long. The CDR3 reads CASIGFMNTEAFF. The DNA of the CDR3 is TGTGCCAGCATTGGGTTCATGAACACTGAAGCTTTCTTT. Using reference TRBV5-6 and TRBJ1-1 for the parts outside the CDR3, the full variable domain is DAGVTQSPTHLIKTRGQQVTLRCSPKSGHDTVSWYQQALGQGPQFIFQYYEEEERQRGNFPDRFSGHQFPNYSSELNVNALLLGDSALYLCASIGFMNTEAFFGQGTRLTVV.

The gene calls are TRBV12-3 or TRBV12-4 and TRBJ2-1; the match to TRBD2 covers 8 bases. The assigned J gene may be wrong: the sequence end matches TRBJ2-7 better. This CDR3 has 15 residues. The CDR3 is CASSLGREVVNEQYF. The CDR3 nucleotides read TGTGCCAGCAGTTTAGGGCGGGAGGTGGTCAATGAGCAGTACTTC.

The chain couples TRBV7-9 to TRBJ2-7, with 9 bases aligning to TRBD1. CDR3 length: 16 amino acids. Trimming at V came to 4 bases and at J to 2 bases, leaving 9 bases not matched to a gene. The germline V gene has CDR1 SEHNR and CDR2 FQNEAQ (reference sequence). This CDR3 is CASSSSGTGMTYEQYF. Here the CDR3 DNA reads TGTGCCAGCAGCTCATCCGGGACAGGGATGACCTACGAGCAGTACTTC.

This clonotype was counted between two and nine times. The rearrangement links TRBV20-1 to TRBJ1-4; D gene uncertain. The germline V and J ends were trimmed by 3 bases and 10 bases, with 18 bases remaining between them. The CDR3 is 14 residues long. CDR1 is DFQATT, CDR2 SNEGSKA, per germline (reference sequence). CDR3 nucleotides: TGCAGTGCTAGTCCCAACCGACAAAACCGAAAACTGTTTTTT. Amino acids: CSASPNRQNRKLFF.

This clonotype was found a few times. The chain has TRBV7-9 and TRBJ2-7; D gene ambiguous. Germline CDR1 reads SEHNR; CDR2 reads FQNEAQ (reference sequence). V was pared by 8 bases and J by 7 bases, with 15 bases between. This CDR3 contains 12 residues. CDR3 region: CASVGSENEQYF. Written as DNA, the CDR3 is TGTGCCAGCGTAGGATCCGAGAATGAGCAGTACTTC.

Only a few counts were recorded for this clonotype. The rearrangement links TRBV12-3 or TRBV12-4 to TRBJ1-1; D call uncertain. This CDR3 comprises 13 residues. Trimming removed 3 bases from V and 1 base from J, with 6 bases in between. The CDR3 is CASSFYTNTEAFF. Here the CDR3 DNA reads TGTGCCAGCAGTTTCTACACGAACACTGAAGCTTTCTTT.

This clonotype turned up a few times. The chain uses TRBV3-1 and TRBJ2-3; 8 bases align to TRBD2. J gave up 2 bases and V 3 bases, and 10 bases lay outside the gene matches. This CDR3 has 17 residues. Germline loops: CDR1 LGHDT, CDR2 YNNKEL (reference sequence). The CDR3 region has the DNA TGTGCCAGCAGCCACGGGTTCTTGCGGGAGGACACAGATACGCAGTATTTT. Translated: CASSHGFLREDTDTQYF.

This chain connects TRBV7-9 to TRBJ2-1, with 11 nucleotides matching TRBD2. The V gene end was trimmed by 5 bases and the J gene end by 9 bases; junction bases not matched to a gene: 6. Germline CDR1 SEHNR, CDR2 FQNEAQ (reference sequence). The CDR3 has 14 amino acids. The CDR3, as DNA: TGTGCCAGCAGCCGGACTAGCGGGCAAACTGAGCAGTTCTTC. The encoded protein is CASSRTSGQTEQFF.

This clonotype is a singleton in its sample. A much larger clone differs by one base, so this may be a read error. The chain links TRBV12-3 or TRBV12-4 to TRBJ2-3; D ambiguous. The CDR3 has 14 amino acids. CDR3 amino acids: CTSCRTLGFDTQYF. CDR3 nucleotide sequence: TGTACCAGCTGTCGAACTTTAGGTTTCGATACGCAGTATTTT.